A selection of T cell receptor beta chains follows, all from one sample in a study of T cell responses to AZD1222 COVID-19 vaccine. The repertoire was sequenced with immunoSEQ multiplex PCR; TCRdb's copy has only in-frame clones and lacks some. The sample records more than 95,000 clones, approximately 84% being singletons. The sequencing here drew on peripheral blood, taken on day 0 of AZD1222 vaccination. These receptors came from an adult in good health. Both conserved end residues are trimmed from each CDR3.

TRBV10-3	TRBJ2-2	AISESALNTGELF
TRBV6-5	TRBJ2-7	ASTARTETYYEQY
TRBV3-1/TRBV3-2	TRBJ2-1	ASSRRQRTEAVAVHNEQF
TRBV6-1	TRBJ1-2	ASSEGRATNYGYT
TRBV5-1	TRBJ2-3	ASSLGGSGSTGTQY
TRBV7-2	TRBJ1-1	ASQRLMNTEAF
TRBV5-1	TRBJ1-2	ASSLLADTNYGYT
TRBV5-1	TRBJ2-1	ASSLAGVAGDHEQF
TRBV7-2	TRBJ2-3	ASSLVLADTQY
TRBV7-3	TRBJ1-2	ASSPSGQGAESGGYT
TRBV27	TRBJ2-7	ATSTGGYEQY
TRBV15	TRBJ1-3	ATSRARTSGNTIY
TRBV4-2	TRBJ2-5	ASSASSRADQETQY
TRBV3-1/TRBV3-2	TRBJ2-7	ASSLRTGGYEQY
TRBV5-8	TRBJ2-7	ASRRTDRAYEQY
TRBV7-9	TRBJ2-1	ASSRGGSKGNEQF
TRBV14	TRBJ1-2	ASSLQGNGGYT
TRBV27	TRBJ1-1	ASNRQGMNTEAF
TRBV28	TRBJ1-5	ASRKRYTGSYSNQPQH
TRBV15	TRBJ2-7	ATSTGTTATEQY
TRBV7-3	TRBJ2-7	ASSLGGPGHNEQY
TRBV7-9	TRBJ1-6	ASSPTGQDGSPLH
TRBV10-2	TRBJ2-1	ASSEPSATRGEQF
TRBV4-2	TRBJ1-2	ASSPGVDYGYT
TRBV28	TRBJ1-6	ASTKTGGVFNSPLH
TRBV7-8	TRBJ2-7	ASSLMDRGPYEQY
TRBV30	TRBJ2-5	AWSVVGETQY
TRBV12-3/TRBV12-4	TRBJ1-3	ASSLSSGNTIY
TRBV29-1	TRBJ1-1	SVVRQGNTEAF
TRBV11-2	TRBJ2-2	ASSLGLAGAGTGELF
TRBV7-3	TRBJ2-7	ASSVTGTYSYEQY
TRBV29-1	TRBJ2-7	SVEDVERAGGLF
TRBV5-1	TRBJ1-1	ASRIQGAMNTEAF
TRBV28	TRBJ1-4	ASSPVLFSSEKLF
TRBV12-3/TRBV12-4	TRBJ2-7	ASSTGLFYEQY
TRBV29-1	TRBJ1-5	SVEGSGGGQPQH
TRBV18	TRBJ1-1	ASSDETVAAF
TRBV6-5	TRBJ1-6	ASRQQDYNSPLH
TRBV3-1/TRBV3-2	TRBJ1-5	ASRESGSNQPQH
TRBV12-3/TRBV12-4	TRBJ2-1	ASSLSNEQF
TRBV7-6	TRBJ2-7	ASSLRAGGTYEQY
TRBV27	TRBJ2-3	ASRVLTGEDTQY
TRBV27	TRBJ2-7	ASSFIGTGALEQY
TRBV3-1/TRBV3-2	TRBJ1-3	ASSHQLSGNTIY
TRBV9	TRBJ1-5	ASSVQGTIDQPQH
TRBV30	TRBJ1-2	AWSAYGRNYGYT
TRBV23-1	TRBJ2-7	ASSEIWGGSRGRILLTSYEQY
TRBV5-1	TRBJ1-2	ASSLDAEYGYT
TRBV7-9	TRBJ1-3	ASSFTGTGNTIY
TRBV30	TRBJ1-5	AWRGLEGQPQH